This T cell receptor beta chain came from a study of shared clonotypes between healthy human individuals. Findings and caveats of the study: Across four donors, naive CD4 shared around 5.4%, naive CD8 more than 3%, memory CD4 about 2.5%, memory CD8 more than 0.35%. Since donors were few, the genetic and exposure-history diversity represented was limited.

Germline lookup yields CDR1 KGHSH and CDR2 LQKENI. The CDR3 totals 17 residues. Trimming at V came to 1 base and at J to 5 bases, leaving 11 bases not matched to a gene. The repertoire was sequenced with immunoSEQ multiplex PCR; TCRdb's copy has only in-frame clones and lacks some. The sample records roughly 2,000,000 clones, roughly 95% being singletons. Naive CD8 cells, CD45RO-negative and positively selected for CCR7, excluded terminally differentiated effector memory CD45RA+ cells. Comment on this clone: Antigen unknown.

This sequence originates from a man aged 18 to 29 in good health. The specimen was naive CD8+ T cells sorted from blood. V is TRBV18 and J is TRBJ2-5; 9 nucleotides match TRBD2. The CDR3 spells CASSPLYSGGGQETQYF. In nucleotides, the CDR3 is TGTGCCAGCTCACCACTTTATAGCGGGGGAGGTCAGGAGACCCAGTACTTC.